This T cell receptor (beta chain) was sequenced during a study of CD8+ T cells in alopecia areata. In the study overall: Tofacitinib treatment spanned 6 to 18 months, with 6 months off drug afterward.

In each case, RNA was isolated and then reverse transcribed into cDNA as the sequencing template. The protocol was immunoSEQ multiplex PCR, while the TCRdb copy is restricted to in-frame clones and leaves out a portion. The sample includes approximately 280,000 clones, 58% of them seen just once. Germline CDR1 is LNHDA and CDR2 is SQIVND (reference sequence). The CDR3 sequence is 13 residues long. V gave up 11 bases and J gave up 4 bases; unmatched junction bases: 10. Treatment here: oral pan-JAK inhibitor, 5-10 mg twice daily. In this sample, this clone turned up a few times. V is TRBV19 and J is TRBJ1-2, with 7 bases lining up with TRBD1. The sequences come from CD4+ T cells sorted from blood, collected at week 24, from a patient treated with tofacitinib. The clonotype originates from a human donor with alopecia areata. This CDR3 is CAARGSGTYGYTF. The CDR3 DNA sequence: TGTGCCGCCAGGGGGTCAGGGACCTATGGCTACACCTTC.